Listed here are 2 T cell receptor beta chains from one sample, sequenced in a study of OX40 agonist ivuxolimab in advanced cancers. TCRdb keeps only in-frame clones here, not all; method: immunoSEQ multiplex PCR. The data hold some 80,000 clones, with roughly 88% observed a single time. Specimen: CD4+ or CD8+ T cells sorted from blood, collected in a trial of the OX40 agonist ivuxolimab. Every receptor here comes from an adult with an advanced solid tumor such as melanoma, head and neck, liver or kidney cancer.

This clone was detected only a few times. The rearrangement links TRBV18 to TRBJ1-2, with a weak D call TRBD1 (5 bases). Deletions cut 2 bases from V and 0 bases from J, with 10 bases between. The CDR3 length is 15 residues. CDR1 and CDR2 from the germline V gene are KGHSH and LQKENI. The CDR3 protein is CASSPGAQPNYGYTF. Written as DNA, the CDR3 is TGTGCCAGCTCACCAGGGGCACAACCTAACTATGGCTACACCTTC.

The chain is built from TRBV20-1 and TRBJ2-7; no clear D. The CDR3 has 11 amino acids. Trimming pared 4 bases from V and 3 bases from J, leaving 7 bases between. Germline V gene lookup returns CDR1 DFQATT and CDR2 SNEGSKA (reference sequence). The CDR3 region is CSATESYEQYF. The CDR3 coding sequence is TGCAGTGCTACGGAAAGCTACGAGCAGTACTTC.